This TCR beta chain was documented in a study of T cells after yellow fever vaccination. MiXCR, run by TCRdb on the 5' RACE reads, gives a single entry per CDR3 protein. The sample contains approximately 450,000 distinct CDR3 sequences, over 15% of which appear only once. Germline V gene data show CDR1 as MGHRA and CDR2 as YSYEKL. V dropped 2 bases and J dropped 2; count of bases not matched to a gene: 10. This CDR3 comprises 17 residues. The chain has TRBV4-1 and TRBJ2-5; TRBD1 aligns across 8 bases. This specimen consisted of PBMCs, obtained before the yellow fever booster vaccination. This sequence was found in a man between 18 and 35 years old who received the YFV17D yellow fever vaccine. This CDR3 reads CASSQNRGSGLQETQYF. Written as DNA, the CDR3 is TGCGCCAGCAGCCAAAACAGGGGGAGCGGGTTGCAAGAGACCCAGTACTTC.